These 13 T cell receptor beta chains share one sample of origin, sequenced in a study of T cell changes during pregnancy in multiple sclerosis. Clones were read by immunoSEQ multiplex PCR, and TCRdb kept only the in-frame ones, dropping some. The sample records tens of thousands of clones, 92% being singletons. Sequenced material: peripheral blood, taken in the first trimester of pregnancy. These receptors all come from a female donor with multiple sclerosis, enrolled in a pregnancy study.

This chain joins TRBV27 and TRBJ1-5; possibly TRBD1 for D (5 bases). This CDR3 has 13 amino acids. V lost 4 bases, J lost 7 bases, and 11 bases lay in between. Germline values: CDR1 MNHEY, CDR2 SMNVEV (reference sequence). The CDR3, as DNA: TGTGCCAGCAGTTGGGGGGTGGGCCAGCCCCAGCATTTT. It codes for CASSWGVGQPQHF.

The chain couples TRBV27 to TRBJ2-7; D not resolved. Trimming cost V 6 bases and J 1 base, with 13 bases left between them. From germline, CDR1 is MNHEY and CDR2 SMNVEV (reference sequence). The CDR3 is made up of 14 amino acids. CDR3 amino acids: CASSPPGGSYEQYF. The CDR3 DNA reads as TGTGCCAGCAGCCCTCCCGGCGGTTCCTACGAGCAGTACTTC.

This clone has just one count. The chain carries TRBV7-9 and TRBJ1-1; 8 nucleotides align to TRBD1. With 1 base clipped from V and 11 bases from J, the junction kept 9 bases outside the gene matches. From germline, CDR1 is SEHNR and CDR2 FQNEAQ (reference sequence). The CDR3 is made up of 14 amino acids. The CDR3 loop reads CASSLDPQGAEAFF. The CDR3 coding sequence is TGTGCCAGCAGCTTAGATCCCCAGGGGGCCGAGGCTTTCTTT.

This chain connects TRBV29-1 to TRBJ2-5; D unclear. Trimming stripped 4 bases from V and 3 bases from J, with 15 bases between. The germline gives CDR1 SQVTM, CDR2 ANQGSEA. The length of the CDR3 is 14 residues. This chain's CDR3 is CSVGVAGPKETQYF. The DNA for the CDR3 is TGCAGCGTTGGTGTGGCAGGTCCGAAAGAGACCCAGTACTTC.

The chain is built from TRBV5-1 and TRBJ1-2; D unresolved. The V gene lost 4 bases and the J gene lost 6 bases, with 16 bases spanning the gap. The CDR3 covers 14 residues. The germline CDR1 and CDR2 sequences are SGHRS and YFSETQ. The CDR3 reads CASSLDGLLNGYTF. The CDR3, as DNA: TGCGCCAGCAGCCTGGACGGACTACTTAATGGCTACACCTTC.

The V gene is TRBV5-1, the J gene TRBJ1-3, with D hard to call. The CDR3 contains 13 residues. Germline CDR1 is SGHRS and CDR2 is YFSETQ. Between the trimmed V and J ends, which lost 4 bases and 4 bases, there was a span of 9 bases. The DNA of the CDR3 is TGCGCCAGCAGCCCCGCGGGGGGAAACACCATATATTTT. Its protein product is CASSPAGGNTIYF.

The rearrangement links TRBV28 to TRBJ1-1, with 8 bases matching TRBD1. V shed 1 base, J shed 8 bases, and the junction held 6 bases outside the gene matches. CDR3 length: 14 amino acids. Germline V lookup: CDR1 MDHEN, CDR2 SYDVKM. The DNA for the CDR3 is TGTGCCAGCAGTTTATTAGGCCGGGACAGGGAAGCTTTCTTT. This sequence encodes CASSLLGRDREAFF.

The CDR3 region is CASSLGAGWGLHTGELFF. The CDR3 DNA reads TGTGCCAGCAGTTTAGGAGCAGGTTGGGGCCTACACACCGGGGAGCTGTTTTTT. The chain uses TRBV28 and TRBJ2-2; TRBD1 might be the D (5 bases). V lost 2 bases, J lost 3 bases, and 19 bases lay in between. This CDR3 spans 18 amino acids. Germline V CDR1 and CDR2: MDHEN, SYDVKM.

This chain connects TRBV9 to TRBJ2-1; 7 bases map to TRBD2. CDR3 length equals 17 residues. CDR1 is SGDLS and CDR2 is YYNGEE in the germline V gene. J lost 0 bases, V lost 0 bases, and 6 bases had no gene match. CDR3 sequence: CASSVERGGLSYNEQFF. The CDR3 coding sequence is TGTGCCAGCAGCGTAGAAAGGGGAGGGCTCTCCTACAATGAGCAGTTCTTC.

The chain combines TRBV5-1 with TRBJ1-3; D perhaps matches TRBD1 (6 bases). Germline CDR1 is SGHRS and CDR2 is YFSETQ. The CDR3 extends over 18 amino acids. With 4 bases removed from V and 0 bases from J, the gap between germline ends came to 20 bases. The DNA of the CDR3 is TGCGCCAGCAGCCTGATACAGGGAGGGGGTTTCTCTGGAAACACCATATATTTT. This sequence encodes CASSLIQGGGFSGNTIYF. The full variable domain, its missing parts supplied by reference TRBV5-1 and TRBJ1-3, is KAGVTQTPRYLIKTRGQQVTLSCSPISGHRSVSWYQQTPGQGLQFLFEYFSETQRNKGNFPGRFSGRQFSNSRSEMNVSTLELGDSALYLCASSLIQGGGFSGNTIYFGEGSWLTVV.

The gene calls are TRBV7-9 and TRBJ1-3; TRBD1 matches at 8 bases. V lost 2 bases to trimming and J lost 0 bases; unmatched junction nucleotides: 6. CDR3 length: 17 residues. The germline V gene encodes CDR1 SEHNR and CDR2 FQNEAQ (reference sequence). The CDR3 region has the DNA TGTGCCAGCAGCTTATGGCAGGGGGCCTTCTCTGGAAACACCATATATTTT. Protein sequence: CASSLWQGAFSGNTIYF.

V and J are TRBV19 and TRBJ2-3, with D unclear. The CDR3 has 17 residues. Germline CDR1 is LNHDA and CDR2 is SQIVND (reference sequence). Trimming stripped 1 base from V and 4 bases from J, with 18 bases between. The CDR3 reads CASSIVVLPTIADTQYF. CDR3 sequence (DNA): TGTGCCAGTAGTATAGTAGTATTACCTACCATCGCAGATACGCAGTATTTT.

The genes are TRBV27 and TRBJ1-2, with D perhaps matching TRBD1 (5 bases). Trimming pared 2 bases from V and 0 bases from J, leaving 10 bases between. This CDR3 has 15 residues. Germline V CDR1 and CDR2: MNHEY, SMNVEV (reference sequence). The CDR3 loop reads CASSLNRLSNYGYTF. CDR3 DNA: TGTGCCAGCAGTTTAAACAGGCTTTCTAACTATGGCTACACCTTC.